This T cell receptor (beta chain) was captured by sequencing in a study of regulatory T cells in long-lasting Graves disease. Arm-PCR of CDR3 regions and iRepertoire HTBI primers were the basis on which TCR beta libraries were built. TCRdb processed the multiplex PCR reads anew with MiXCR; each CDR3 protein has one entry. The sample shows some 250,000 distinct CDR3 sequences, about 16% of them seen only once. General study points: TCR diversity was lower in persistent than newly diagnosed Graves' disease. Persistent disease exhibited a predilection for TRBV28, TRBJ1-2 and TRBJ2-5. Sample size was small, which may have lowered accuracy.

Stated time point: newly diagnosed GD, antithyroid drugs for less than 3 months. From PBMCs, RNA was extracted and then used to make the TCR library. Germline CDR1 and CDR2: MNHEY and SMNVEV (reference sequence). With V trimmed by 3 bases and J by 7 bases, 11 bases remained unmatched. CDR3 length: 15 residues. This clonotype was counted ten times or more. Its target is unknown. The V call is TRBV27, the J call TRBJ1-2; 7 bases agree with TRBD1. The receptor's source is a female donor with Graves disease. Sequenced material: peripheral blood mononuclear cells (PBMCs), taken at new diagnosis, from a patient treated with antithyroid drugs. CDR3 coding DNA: TGTGCCAGCAGTTTGGAGGAACAGGGGTGGAGTGGCTACACCTTC. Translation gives CASSLEEQGWSGYTF.